The entry that follows covers one T cell receptor beta chain sequence. A much more abundant neighbour one base away suggests this may be a read error. The data belong to a study of OX40 agonist ivuxolimab in advanced cancers. With 0 bases removed from V and 5 bases from J, the gap between germline ends came to 12 bases. Germline values: CDR1 SGHRS, CDR2 YFSETQ. This CDR3 is built from 15 residues. TCRdb's table, derived via immunoSEQ multiplex PCR, lists solely in-frame clones and lacks some. The sample lists around 25,000 clones, around 76% seen once, with less than 15% in the top ten. The source was CD4+ or CD8+ T cells sorted from blood, collected in a trial of the OX40 agonist ivuxolimab. The TCR was taken from an adult with an advanced solid tumor such as melanoma, head and neck, liver or kidney cancer. The chain couples TRBV5-1 to TRBJ2-4; D possibly corresponds to TRBD2 (6 bases). In DNA form, the CDR3 reads TGCGCCAGCAGCTTGGAGGCGGGGACTCAAAACATTCAGTACTTC. Residues: CASSLEAGTQNIQYF.